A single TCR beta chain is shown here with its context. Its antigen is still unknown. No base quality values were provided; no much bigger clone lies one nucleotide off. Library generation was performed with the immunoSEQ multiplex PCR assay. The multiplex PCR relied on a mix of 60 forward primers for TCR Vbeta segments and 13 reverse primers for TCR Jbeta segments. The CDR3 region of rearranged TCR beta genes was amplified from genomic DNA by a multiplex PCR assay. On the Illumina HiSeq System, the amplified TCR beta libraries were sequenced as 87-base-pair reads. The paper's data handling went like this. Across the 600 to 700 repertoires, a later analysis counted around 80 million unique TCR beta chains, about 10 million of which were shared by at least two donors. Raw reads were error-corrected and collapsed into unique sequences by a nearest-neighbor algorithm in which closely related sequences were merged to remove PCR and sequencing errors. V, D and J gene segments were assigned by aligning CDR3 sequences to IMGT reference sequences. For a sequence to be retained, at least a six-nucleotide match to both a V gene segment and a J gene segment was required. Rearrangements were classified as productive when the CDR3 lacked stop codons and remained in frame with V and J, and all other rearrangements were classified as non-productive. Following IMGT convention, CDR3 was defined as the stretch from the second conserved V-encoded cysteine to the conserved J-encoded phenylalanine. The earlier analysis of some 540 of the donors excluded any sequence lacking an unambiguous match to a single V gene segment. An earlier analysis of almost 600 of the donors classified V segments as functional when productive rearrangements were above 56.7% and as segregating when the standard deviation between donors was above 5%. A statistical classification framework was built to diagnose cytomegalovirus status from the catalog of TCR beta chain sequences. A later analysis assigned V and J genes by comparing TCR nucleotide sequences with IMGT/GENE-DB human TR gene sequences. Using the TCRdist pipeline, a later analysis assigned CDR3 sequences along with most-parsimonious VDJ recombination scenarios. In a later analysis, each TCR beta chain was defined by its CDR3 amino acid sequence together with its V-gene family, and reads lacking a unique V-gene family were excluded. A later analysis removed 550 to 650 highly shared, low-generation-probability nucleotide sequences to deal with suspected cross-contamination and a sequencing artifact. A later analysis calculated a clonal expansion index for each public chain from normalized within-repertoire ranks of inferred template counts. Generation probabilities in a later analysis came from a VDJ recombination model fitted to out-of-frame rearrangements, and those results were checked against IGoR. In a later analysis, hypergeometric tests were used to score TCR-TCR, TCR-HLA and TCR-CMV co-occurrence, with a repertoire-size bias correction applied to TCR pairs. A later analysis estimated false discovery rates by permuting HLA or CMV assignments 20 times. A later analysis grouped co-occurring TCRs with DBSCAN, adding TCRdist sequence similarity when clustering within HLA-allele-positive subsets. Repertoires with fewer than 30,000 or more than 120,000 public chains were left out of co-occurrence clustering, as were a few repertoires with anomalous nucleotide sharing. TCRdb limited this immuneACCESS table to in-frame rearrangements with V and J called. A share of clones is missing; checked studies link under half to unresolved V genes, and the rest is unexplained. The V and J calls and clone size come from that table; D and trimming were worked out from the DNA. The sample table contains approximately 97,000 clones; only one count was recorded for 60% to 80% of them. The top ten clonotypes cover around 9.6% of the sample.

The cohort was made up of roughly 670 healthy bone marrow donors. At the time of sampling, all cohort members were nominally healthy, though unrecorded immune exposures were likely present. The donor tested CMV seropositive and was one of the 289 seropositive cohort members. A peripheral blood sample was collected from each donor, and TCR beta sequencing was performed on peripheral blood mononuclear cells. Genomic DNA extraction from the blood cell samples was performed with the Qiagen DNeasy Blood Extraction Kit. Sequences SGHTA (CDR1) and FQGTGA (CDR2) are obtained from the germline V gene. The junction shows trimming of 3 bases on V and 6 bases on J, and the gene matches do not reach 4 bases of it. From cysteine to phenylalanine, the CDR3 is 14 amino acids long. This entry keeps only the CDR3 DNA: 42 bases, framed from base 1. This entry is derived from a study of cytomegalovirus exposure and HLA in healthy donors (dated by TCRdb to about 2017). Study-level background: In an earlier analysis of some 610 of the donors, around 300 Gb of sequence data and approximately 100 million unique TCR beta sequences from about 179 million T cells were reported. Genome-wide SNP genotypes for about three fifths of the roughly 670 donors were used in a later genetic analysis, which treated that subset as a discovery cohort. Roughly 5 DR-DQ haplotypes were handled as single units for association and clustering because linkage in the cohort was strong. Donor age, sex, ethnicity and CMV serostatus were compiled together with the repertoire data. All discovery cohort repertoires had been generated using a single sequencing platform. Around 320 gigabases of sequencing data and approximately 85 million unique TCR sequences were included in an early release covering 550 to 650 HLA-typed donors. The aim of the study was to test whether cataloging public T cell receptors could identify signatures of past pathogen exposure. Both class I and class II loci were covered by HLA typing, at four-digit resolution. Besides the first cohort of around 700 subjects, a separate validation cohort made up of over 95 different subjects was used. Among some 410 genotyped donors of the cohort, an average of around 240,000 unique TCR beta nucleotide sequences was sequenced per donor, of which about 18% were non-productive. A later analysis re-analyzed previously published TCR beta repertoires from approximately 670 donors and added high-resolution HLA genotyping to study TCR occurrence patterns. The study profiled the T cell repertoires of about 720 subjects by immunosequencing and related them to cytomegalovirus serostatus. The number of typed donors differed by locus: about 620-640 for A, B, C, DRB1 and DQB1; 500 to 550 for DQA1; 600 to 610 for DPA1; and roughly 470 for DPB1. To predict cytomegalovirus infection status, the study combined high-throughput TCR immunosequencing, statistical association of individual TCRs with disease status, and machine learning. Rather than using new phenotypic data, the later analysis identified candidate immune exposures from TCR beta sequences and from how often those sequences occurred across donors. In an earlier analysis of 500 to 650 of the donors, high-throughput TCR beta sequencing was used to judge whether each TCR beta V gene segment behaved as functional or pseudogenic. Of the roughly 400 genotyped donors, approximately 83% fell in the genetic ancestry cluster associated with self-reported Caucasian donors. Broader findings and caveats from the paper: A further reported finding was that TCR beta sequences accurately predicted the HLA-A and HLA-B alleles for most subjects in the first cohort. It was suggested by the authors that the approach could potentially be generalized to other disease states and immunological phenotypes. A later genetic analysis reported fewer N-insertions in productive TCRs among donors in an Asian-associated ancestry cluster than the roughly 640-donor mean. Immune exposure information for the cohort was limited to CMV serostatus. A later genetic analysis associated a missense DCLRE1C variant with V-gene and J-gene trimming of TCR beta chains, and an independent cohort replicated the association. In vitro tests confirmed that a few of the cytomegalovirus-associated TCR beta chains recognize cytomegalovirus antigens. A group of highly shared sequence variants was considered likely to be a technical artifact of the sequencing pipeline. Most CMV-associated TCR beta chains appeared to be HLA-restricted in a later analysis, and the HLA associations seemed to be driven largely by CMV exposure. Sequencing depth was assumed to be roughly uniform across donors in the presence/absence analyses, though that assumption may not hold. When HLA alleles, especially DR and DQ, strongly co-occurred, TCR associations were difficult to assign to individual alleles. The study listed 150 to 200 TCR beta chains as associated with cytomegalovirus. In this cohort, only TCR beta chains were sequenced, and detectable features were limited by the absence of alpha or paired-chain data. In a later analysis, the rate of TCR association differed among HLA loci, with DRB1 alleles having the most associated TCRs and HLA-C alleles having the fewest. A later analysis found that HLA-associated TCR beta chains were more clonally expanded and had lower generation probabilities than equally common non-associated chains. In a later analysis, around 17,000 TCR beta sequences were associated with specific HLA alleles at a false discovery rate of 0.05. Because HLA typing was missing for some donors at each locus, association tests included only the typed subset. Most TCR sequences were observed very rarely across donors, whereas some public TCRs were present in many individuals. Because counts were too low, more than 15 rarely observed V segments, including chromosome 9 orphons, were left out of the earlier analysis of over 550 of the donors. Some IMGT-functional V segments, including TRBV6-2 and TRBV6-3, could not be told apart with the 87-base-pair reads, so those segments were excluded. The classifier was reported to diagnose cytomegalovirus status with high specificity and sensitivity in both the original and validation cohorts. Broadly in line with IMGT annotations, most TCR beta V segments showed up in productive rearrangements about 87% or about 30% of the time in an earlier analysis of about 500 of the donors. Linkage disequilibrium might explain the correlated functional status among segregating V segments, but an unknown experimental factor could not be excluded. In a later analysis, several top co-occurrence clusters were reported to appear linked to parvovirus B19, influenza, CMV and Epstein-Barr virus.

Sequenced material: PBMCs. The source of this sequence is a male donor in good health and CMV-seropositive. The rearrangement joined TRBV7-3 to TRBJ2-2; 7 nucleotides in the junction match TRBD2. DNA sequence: TGTGCCAGCAGCTTTGTGGGAGGGCCCGGGGAGCTGTTTTTT. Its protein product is CASSFVGGPGELFF.